The text below deals with one T cell receptor beta chain. Original data processing: Reference gene primer amplification gave estimated nucleated cell counts. The table came from immunoSEQ multiplex PCR; TCRdb's copy has only in-frame clones and leaves some out. V, J and clone size derive from that table, while D and trimming were established from the DNA sequence. In the table there are tens of thousands of clones, 75% to 85% of which are singletons. CDR1 and CDR2 (germline): SEHNR, FQNEAQ (reference sequence). The CDR3 runs 16 residues. V was cut by 1 base and J by 0 bases, with 10 bases left in between. This sample was taken from a study of blood T cell repertoires in COVID-19. Across the whole study: The cDNA or gDNA used as material had been derived from T cells, B-cell-depleted T cells, or PBMCs.

The source is an elderly woman with active or convalescent COVID-19. The sequencing input was peripheral blood. The rearrangement links TRBV7-9 to TRBJ1-5; tentatively, D is TRBD1 (6 bases). CDR3 in DNA: TGTGCCAGCAGCTTAGTACAGGGTGTTAGCAATCAGCCCCAGCATTTT. Its protein is CASSLVQGVSNQPQHF.